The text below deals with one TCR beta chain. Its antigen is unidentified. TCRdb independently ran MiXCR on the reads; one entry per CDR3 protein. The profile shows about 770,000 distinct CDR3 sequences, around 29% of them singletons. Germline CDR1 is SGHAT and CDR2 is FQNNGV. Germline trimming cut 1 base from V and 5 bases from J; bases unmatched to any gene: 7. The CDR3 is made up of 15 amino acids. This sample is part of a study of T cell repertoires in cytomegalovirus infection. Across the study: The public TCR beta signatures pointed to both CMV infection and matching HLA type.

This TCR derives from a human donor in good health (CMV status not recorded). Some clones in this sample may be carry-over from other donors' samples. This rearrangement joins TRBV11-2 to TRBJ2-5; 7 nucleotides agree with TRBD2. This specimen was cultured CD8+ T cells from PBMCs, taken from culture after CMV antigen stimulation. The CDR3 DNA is TGTGCCAGCAGCTTAGGTGCTAGCGGTTGGGAGACCCAGTACTTC. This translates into CASSLGASGWETQYF. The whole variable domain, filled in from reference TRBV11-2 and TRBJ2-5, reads EAGVAQSPRYKIIEKRQSVAFWCNPISGHATLYWYQQILGQGPKLLIQFQNNGVVDDSQLPKDRFSAERLKGVDSTLKIQPAKLEDSAVYLCASSLGASGWETQYFGPGTRLLVL.